A single sample gave rise to the 2 T cell receptor beta chains below, sequenced in a study of blood T cell repertoires in COVID-19. Measured with immunoSEQ multiplex PCR; TCRdb has only the in-frame clones, and not every one. The sample comprises about 260,000 clones, about 90% of which are singletons, and under 3% rests with the top ten. Specimen: peripheral blood. All receptors come from a young adult with COVID-19, enrolled during active disease.

This sequence joins TRBV7-8 and TRBJ1-5; 7 positions agree with TRBD1. V trimming: 5 bases; J trimming: 6 bases; junction bases outside the gene matches: 16. In germline, CDR1 is SGHVS, CDR2 FQNEAQ. The CDR3 spans 17 residues. The CDR3 DNA sequence: TGTGCCAGCAGCCCCAAACCAGGGGGGACGGGTCTTCAGCCCCAGCATTTT. It yields the protein CASSPKPGGTGLQPQHF. Together with reference TRBV7-8 and TRBJ1-5, the CDR3 gives the full variable domain: GAGVSQSPRYKVAKRGQDVALRCDPISGHVSLFWYQQALGQGPEFLTYFQNEAQLDKSGLPSDRFFAERPEGSVSTLKIQRTQQEDSAVYLCASSPKPGGTGLQPQHFGDGTRLSIL.

The V gene is TRBV3-1 (or the pseudogene TRBV3-2), the J gene TRBJ2-1; a weak D match, TRBD2 (5 bases). The germline gives CDR1 LGHDT, CDR2 YNNKEL (reference sequence). V gave up 0 bases and J gave up 7 bases, with 10 bases separating them. The CDR3 runs to 14 residues. The CDR3 protein is CASSQDDWRNEQFF. The DNA of the CDR3 is TGTGCCAGCAGCCAAGATGATTGGAGGAATGAGCAGTTCTTC.